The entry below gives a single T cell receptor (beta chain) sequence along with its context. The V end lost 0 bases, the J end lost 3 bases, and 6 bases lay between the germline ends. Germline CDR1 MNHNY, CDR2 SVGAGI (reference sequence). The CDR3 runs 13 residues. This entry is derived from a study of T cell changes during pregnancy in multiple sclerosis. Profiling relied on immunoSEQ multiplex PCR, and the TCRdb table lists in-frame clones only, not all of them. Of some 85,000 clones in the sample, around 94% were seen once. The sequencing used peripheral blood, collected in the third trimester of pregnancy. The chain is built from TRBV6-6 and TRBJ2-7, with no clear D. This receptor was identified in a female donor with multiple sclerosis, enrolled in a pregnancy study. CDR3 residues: CASSYSRSYEQYF. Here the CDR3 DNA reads TGTGCCAGCAGTTACTCGAGAAGCTACGAGCAGTACTTC.